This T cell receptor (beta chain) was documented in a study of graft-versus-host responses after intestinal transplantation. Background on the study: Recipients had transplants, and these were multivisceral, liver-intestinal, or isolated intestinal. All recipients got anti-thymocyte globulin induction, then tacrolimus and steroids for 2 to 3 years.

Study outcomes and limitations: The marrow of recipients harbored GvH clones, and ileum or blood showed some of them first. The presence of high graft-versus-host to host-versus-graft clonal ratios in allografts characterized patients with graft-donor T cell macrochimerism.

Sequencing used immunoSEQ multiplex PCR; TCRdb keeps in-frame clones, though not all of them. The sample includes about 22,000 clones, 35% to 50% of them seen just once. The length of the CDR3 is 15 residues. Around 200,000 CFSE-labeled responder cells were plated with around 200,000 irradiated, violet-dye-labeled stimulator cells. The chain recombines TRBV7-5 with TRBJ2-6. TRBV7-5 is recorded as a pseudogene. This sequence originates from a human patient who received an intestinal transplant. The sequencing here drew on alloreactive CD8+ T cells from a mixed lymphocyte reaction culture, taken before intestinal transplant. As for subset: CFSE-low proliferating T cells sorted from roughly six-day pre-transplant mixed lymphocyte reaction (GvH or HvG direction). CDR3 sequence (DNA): TGTGCCAGAAGCGAGGGGCTCTCTGGGGCCAACGTCCTGACTTTC. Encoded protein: CARSEGLSGANVLTF.